The table lists the clone carrying this T cell receptor beta chain with a count of one. The antigen remains undetermined. These data originate in a study of T cell responses to AZD1222 COVID-19 vaccine. Germline assignment: CDR1 LNHDA and CDR2 SQIVND (reference sequence). The CDR3 runs 15 residues. V was shortened by 1 base and J by 4 bases, with 11 bases between the two germline ends. General study findings and limits: The donor group comprised mostly white British people and more females; the analysis possibly underestimated clonal diversity. Spike-specific TCR breadth and depth went up after people got two AZD1222 doses.

Pooling covered second doses at about 4 or about 12 weeks. Profiling relied on immunoSEQ multiplex PCR, and the TCRdb table lists in-frame clones only, not all of them. The sample has over 100,000 clones, approximately 90% seen once; the top ten hold approximately 2.6%. This TCR was sampled from an adult who received the AZD1222 COVID-19 vaccine. Sequenced material: peripheral blood, taken 28 days after the second AZD1222 dose. The V call is TRBV19, the J call TRBJ2-1, with D possibly being TRBD1 (6 bases). The CDR3 DNA reads as TGTGCCAGTAGTATAGGGGGGCGACTTTACAATGAGCAGTTCTTC. This gives the protein CASSIGGRLYNEQFF.